The entry that follows covers one TCR beta chain sequence. Reverse transcription of roughly 0.45 to 1 ug RNA was carried out with random hexamers. Multiplex immunoSEQ PCR targeted 54 Vbeta and 13 Jbeta TCR beta segments. TCRdb reprocessed the immunoSEQ multiplex PCR reads via MiXCR and lists one record per CDR3 protein. The sample lists approximately 120,000 distinct CDR3 sequences; more than 80% were seen once. The data originate from a study of CD8 T cells in Susac syndrome. Germline CDR1 and CDR2: SGHVS and FNYEAQ. This CDR3 spans 14 amino acids. V lost 1 base and J 5 bases, leaving 11 bases between the germline ends. From blood CD8+ and CD4+ T cells, TCR beta sequences were generated.

This TCR was recovered from a human donor with multiple sclerosis. Material for sequencing was CD8+ T cells from PBMCs. V gene TRBV7-6 combines with J gene TRBJ2-5; tentative D call: TRBD2 (5 bases). CDR3 loop: CASSLGTGLETQYF. The CDR3 DNA sequence: TGTGCCAGCAGCTTAGGCACGGGGTTGGAGACCCAGTACTTC.